A selection of T cell receptor beta chains follows, all from one sample in a study of CD8 T cells in ankylosing spondylitis. TCRdb ran MiXCR on the 5' RACE reads and lists one entry per CDR3 protein. Of about 240,000 distinct CDR3 sequences in the sample, about 10% are singletons; the top ten hold 2.6%. Specimen: blood, either unsorted or a sorted T cell fraction (not recorded which). The source of these receptors is a male donor with ankylosing spondylitis or in good health (not recorded which). CDR3s include the opening cysteine and the closing phenylalanine or tryptophan. D genes are given only for firm matches. Clone size is stated in some rows and not others, as once, few, many or a class when expanded.

d_gene,abundance,j_gene,v_gene,CDR3aa,CDR3nt
.,.,TRBJ2-1,TRBV20-1,CSARGPNEQFF,TGCAGTGCTAGAGGGCCCAATGAGCAGTTCTTC
.,few,TRBJ2-5,TRBV3-1,CASSPSLGRQETQYF,TGTGCCAGCAGCCCCTCCCTGGGCAGACAAGAGACCCAGTACTTC
.,many,TRBJ2-1,TRBV2,CASSPTVDEQFF,TGTGCCAGCAGCCCTACAGTGGATGAGCAGTTCTTC
.,few,TRBJ1-4,TRBV11-1,CASSNQGLGAEGGTNEKLFF,TGTGCCAGCAGCAACCAGGGCCTGGGGGCAGAAGGTGGGACTAATGAAAAACTGTTTTTT
.,many,TRBJ2-2,TRBV4-1,CASSQIDSNTGELFF,TGCGCCAGCAGCCAAATAGACAGTAACACCGGGGAGCTGTTTTTT
.,many,TRBJ1-1,TRBV5-1,CASSPARESGTEAFF,TGCGCCAGCAGCCCTGCCCGGGAGTCGGGGACTGAAGCTTTCTTT
.,many,TRBJ2-4,TRBV3-1,CASSQPSKNIQYF,TGTGCCAGCAGCCAACCCAGTAAAAACATTCAGTACTTC
TRBD1,many,TRBJ2-2,TRBV27,CASSRRTGGFPNTGELFF,TGTGCCAGCAGTCGTCGGACAGGGGGCTTCCCGAACACCGGGGAGCTGTTTTTT
.,few,TRBJ1-1,TRBV20-1,CSATGGVTEAFF,TGCAGTGCCACTGGGGGGGTCACTGAAGCTTTCTTT
.,few,TRBJ1-2,TRBV30,CAWNSYGYTF,TGTGCCTGGAACAGTTATGGCTACACCTTC
.,.,TRBJ2-2,TRBV7-2,CASSLGPDGGELFF,TGTGCCAGCAGCTTAGGTCCGGACGGCGGGGAGCTGTTTTTT
TRBD1,many,TRBJ2-7,TRBV5-1,CASSYEGAREQYF,TGCGCCAGCAGCTACGAGGGGGCAAGGGAGCAGTACTTC
.,many,TRBJ2-2,TRBV4-2,CASSQDRNRDGTGELFF,TGTGCCAGCAGCCAAGATAGGAACAGGGACGGCACCGGGGAGCTGTTTTTT
TRBD2,many,TRBJ2-1,TRBV3-1,CASRPLGLAGELTEQFF,TGTGCCAGCAGACCCCTGGGACTAGCGGGGGAACTCACTGAGCAGTTCTTC
TRBD2,many,TRBJ2-1,TRBV20-1,CSAAPGRAFNEQFF,TGCAGTGCAGCCCCAGGGAGGGCCTTCAATGAGCAGTTCTTC
TRBD1,.,TRBJ1-1,TRBV7-9,CASSFFLRGANTEAFF,TGTGCCAGCAGCTTTTTTCTCAGGGGGGCGAACACTGAAGCTTTCTTT
TRBD1,many,TRBJ1-6,TRBV27,CASSLAQGGRNSPLHF,TGTGCCAGCAGTTTGGCCCAGGGGGGTCGTAATTCACCCCTCCACTTT
TRBD1,many,TRBJ1-4,TRBV30,CAWSGVGQFNEKLFF,TGTGCCTGGAGTGGGGTGGGACAGTTTAATGAAAAACTGTTTTTT
TRBD1,many,TRBJ1-2,TRBV12-3/TRBV12-4,CASSLVATGGNGYTF,TGTGCCAGCAGTTTAGTGGCGACAGGGGGGAATGGCTACACCTTC
.,few,TRBJ1-2,TRBV12-3/TRBV12-4,CASRPRPGAGNYGYTF,TGTGCCAGCAGACCGCGACCGGGGGCGGGGAACTATGGCTACACCTTC
TRBD2,.,TRBJ2-2,TRBV11-2,CASSSVTGGLVSPGELFF,TGTGCCAGCAGCTCCGTCACGGGGGGACTAGTAAGCCCCGGGGAGCTGTTTTTT
TRBD2,few,TRBJ2-5,TRBV5-1,CASSLVREAETQYF,TGCGCCAGCAGCTTGGTTCGGGAGGCAGAGACCCAGTACTTC
.,many,TRBJ1-1,TRBV3-1,CASSIDRSTEAFF,TGTGCCAGCAGCATCGACAGATCCACTGAAGCTTTCTTT
.,many,TRBJ2-7,TRBV20-1,CSAPGQFLYEQYF,TGCAGTGCTCCCGGACAGTTTTTATACGAGCAGTACTTC
TRBD2,many,TRBJ2-1,TRBV20-1,CSSLAGRHNEQFF,TGCAGTAGTCTAGCGGGTCGTCACAATGAGCAGTTCTTC
TRBD1,.,TRBJ1-1,TRBV10-3,CAISVQGSNTEAFF,TGTGCCATCAGTGTACAGGGGAGTAACACTGAAGCTTTCTTT
.,many,TRBJ2-3,TRBV5-1,CASSGRSEGEDTQYF,TGCGCCAGCTCCGGCAGGTCAGAAGGTGAAGATACGCAGTATTTT
.,many,TRBJ1-4,TRBV11-2,CASSFRGYSNEKLFF,TGTGCCAGCAGCTTCCGGGGGTATAGTAATGAAAAACTGTTTTTT
.,many,TRBJ2-5,TRBV25-1,CASSEFGGSPETQYF,TGTGCCAGCAGTGAATTTGGGGGCAGCCCGGAGACCCAGTACTTC
.,many,TRBJ1-1,TRBV4-2,CASSQEDSSEAFF,TGTGCCAGCAGCCAAGAGGACAGTTCTGAAGCTTTCTTT
TRBD1,few,TRBJ1-5,TRBV12-5,CASGLGEGAISPQHF,TGTGCTAGTGGTTTGGGGGAGGGGGCAATCAGCCCCCAGCATTTT
TRBD2,few,TRBJ2-1,TRBV6-4,CASSATSGRAHEQFF,TGTGCCAGCAGCGCTACTAGCGGGAGGGCCCATGAGCAGTTCTTC
TRBD2,few,TRBJ2-1,TRBV12-3/TRBV12-4,CASIPRTSGTNEQFF,TGTGCCAGCATTCCCCGGACTAGCGGGACCAATGAGCAGTTCTTC
TRBD2,.,TRBJ2-5,TRBV6-1,CASSETSGGQETQYF,TGTGCCAGCAGTGAGACTAGCGGGGGGCAAGAGACCCAGTACTTC
.,many,TRBJ2-3,TRBV10-3,CAISGTRDTQYF,TGTGCCATCAGTGGGACCCGCGATACGCAGTATTTT
TRBD2,.,TRBJ2-5,TRBV2,CASSAGGETQYF,TGTGCCAGCAGTGCGGGGGGAGAGACCCAGTACTTC
.,many,TRBJ1-1,TRBV3-1,CASSQRVGGTEAFF,TGTGCCAGCAGCCAAAGGGTAGGGGGCACTGAAGCTTTCTTT
.,many,TRBJ1-4,TRBV18,CASSPNEKLFF,TGTGCCAGCTCACCAAATGAAAAACTGTTTTTT
TRBD2,many,TRBJ2-4,TRBV24-1,CATSGASGAQYF,TGTGCCACCAGTGGGGCTAGCGGAGCGCAGTACTTC
.,.,TRBJ2-4,TRBV5-1,CASSPLPGPSYNIQYF,TGCGCCAGCAGCCCACTACCGGGACCCTCATACAACATTCAGTACTTC
.,many,TRBJ2-2,TRBV11-2,CASSLALPGELFF,TGTGCCAGCAGCTTAGCCCTCCCCGGGGAGCTGTTTTTT
.,few,TRBJ1-3,TRBV4-1,CASSQVRGISGNTIYF,TGCGCCAGCAGCCAAGTGAGGGGGATCTCTGGAAACACCATATATTTT
TRBD2,few,TRBJ2-7,TRBV11-2,CASSLGGYGRSSYEQYF,TGTGCCAGCAGCTTAGGGGGTTACGGGAGGAGCTCCTACGAGCAGTACTTC
TRBD1,many,TRBJ2-5,TRBV6-5,CASSYSGQGTVQYF,TGTGCCAGCAGTTACTCCGGACAGGGTACAGTCCAGTACTTC
.,many,TRBJ2-1,TRBV6-5,CASSPYPNEQFF,TGTGCCAGCAGTCCCTATCCGAATGAGCAGTTCTTC
.,many,TRBJ2-5,TRBV12-3/TRBV12-4,CASSFSSGRGQETQYF,TGTGCCAGCAGTTTCTCTTCCGGGAGAGGGCAAGAGACCCAGTACTTC
TRBD2,few,TRBJ2-5,TRBV10-3,CAIRGSGDQETQYF,TGTGCCATCAGGGGAAGCGGGGACCAAGAGACCCAGTACTTC
TRBD1,few,TRBJ2-7,TRBV7-9,CASSQGQLTYEQYF,TGTGCCAGCAGCCAGGGACAGTTGACCTACGAGCAGTACTTC
.,many,TRBJ2-5,TRBV29-1,CSVSSGAMGTQYF,TGCAGCGTTAGCTCGGGGGCAATGGGGACCCAGTACTTC
TRBD2,.,TRBJ2-1,TRBV2,CASGSGLAGVTGSYNEQFF,TGTGCCAGCGGATCCGGCCTAGCGGGAGTAACGGGCTCCTACAATGAGCAGTTCTTC
.,few,TRBJ2-1,TRBV7-9,CASSLRDIPYNEQFF,TGTGCCAGCAGCTTAAGGGACATCCCCTACAATGAGCAGTTCTTC
.,many,TRBJ2-3,TRBV10-3,CAIRATDTQYF,TGTGCCATCCGGGCAACAGATACGCAGTATTTT
.,.,TRBJ2-4,TRBV18,CASSPPENRVKNIQYF,TGTGCCAGCTCACCCCCTGAGAACAGGGTCAAAAACATTCAGTACTTC
.,few,TRBJ2-7,TRBV7-6,CASSLRGVEDEQYF,TGTGCCAGCAGCCTAAGAGGGGTTGAAGACGAGCAGTACTTC
TRBD1,many,TRBJ2-4,TRBV29-1,CSVTGTGDIQYF,TGCAGCGTAACCGGGACAGGAGACATTCAGTACTTC